The present TCR beta chain was sequenced within a study of T cell changes during pregnancy in multiple sclerosis. The germline gives CDR1 MDHEN, CDR2 SYDVKM. The CDR3 covers 16 residues. Trimming took 7 bases from V and 0 from J; bases not matched to a gene: 8. Generated by immunoSEQ multiplex PCR, the TCRdb table keeps only in-frame clones and is missing some. This table holds about 15,000 clones, 95% to 97% found once. The origin of this receptor is a female donor with multiple sclerosis, enrolled in a pregnancy study. The chain has TRBV28 and TRBJ2-3, with TRBD1 matching over 9 bases. The material sequenced was peripheral blood, taken in the third trimester of pregnancy. This CDR3 reads CASTSSGQGSTDTQYF. In nucleotides, the CDR3 is TGTGCCAGCACTTCTTCGGGACAGGGTAGCACAGATACGCAGTATTTT.